A single sample gave rise to the 13 T cell receptor beta chains below, sequenced in a study of T cells in women clearing cervical HPV infection. Libraries were prepared by immunoSEQ multiplex PCR; TCRdb keeps only in-frame clonotypes and omits some of them. The sample data list around 28,000 clones. The sample taken for sequencing was blood buffy coat. The receptors come from a woman between 18 and 75 years old with a cervical HPV16 infection that either progressed to CIN3+ or cleared (not recorded which).

Remarks on this clone: The sequence runs out 3 residues before the end of the CDR3; the remainder is reconstructed from the germline J gene. The gene calls are TRBV5-1 and TRBJ2-1; 11 nucleotides agree with TRBD2. Germline V gene data show CDR1 as SGHRS and CDR2 as YFSETQ. After removal of 4 bases from V and 5 bases from J, the junction contained 5 bases not matched to a gene. The CDR3 extends over 15 amino acids. The part of the CDR3 DNA that was read is TGCGCCAGCAGCGATCCGGGACTAGCGGACAATGAG. Residues: CASSDPGLADNE. From start to end, the CDR3 is CASSDPGLADNEQFF.

Of note for this clone: The CDR3 is cut off 3 residues early in the read; its end comes from the germline J gene. J is TRBJ2-2 and V is TRBV7-6; no clear D gene. This CDR3 has 15 amino acids. CDR1 SGHVS and CDR2 FNYEAQ come from the germline V gene. V gave up 5 bases and J gave up 4 bases, with 14 bases separating them. The sequenced part of the CDR3 DNA is TGTGCCAGCAGCCCGCCGACAAGTGGCACCGGGGAG. It codes for CASSPPTSGTGE. The whole CDR3 protein reads CASSPPTSGTGELFF.

A note on this clone: The read terminates 3 residues ahead of where the CDR3 ends, so the germline J gene completes it. V usage is TRBV20-1 and J usage is TRBJ2-5; TRBD2 aligns across 10 bases. The CDR3 spans 19 residues. V gave up 5 bases and J gave up 1 base; unmatched junction bases: 19. Germline assignment: CDR1 DFQATT and CDR2 SNEGSKA (reference sequence). The part of the CDR3 DNA that was read is TGCAGTGCTCCGACCCGAGCGGGGGGGCCGGGTAAGGGCCAAGAGACC. It is translated as CSAPTRAGGPGKGQET. The CDR3 in full is CSAPTRAGGPGKGQETQYF.

Regarding this clone: The CDR3 end lies 3 residues beyond the end of the read and is filled in from the germline J gene. The rearrangement joins TRBV13 to TRBJ1-1, with D maybe TRBD1 (5 bases). Between the trimmed V and J ends, which lost 8 bases and 0 bases, there was a span of 19 bases. The CDR3 is 16 residues long. The V gene's germline CDR1 is PRHDT and CDR2 FYEKMQ (reference sequence). The covered CDR3 bases are TGTGCCAGCCATCTATGGGGGGTGGGTCTGAACACTGAA. Amino acids: CASHLWGVGLNTE. The entire CDR3 protein is CASHLWGVGLNTEAFF.

In regard to this clone: The read stops 3 residues short of the end of the CDR3; the missing end is completed from the germline J gene. V and J are TRBV19 and TRBJ1-2; D call uncertain. The CDR3 totals 13 residues. Germline V gene sequence: CDR1 LNHDA, CDR2 SQIVND (reference sequence). CDR3 bases read: TGTGCCAGTAGTATAGTAGTATTCTACGAC. Residues: CASSIVVFYD. The CDR3 in its entirety is CASSIVVFYDYTF.

Worth noting for this clone: The read terminates 3 residues before the CDR3 end, so the remaining end is supplied by the germline J gene. This rearrangement joins TRBV23-1 to TRBJ1-2, with 7 bases that match TRBD1. TRBV23-1 is filed as an ORF, its function uncertain. This CDR3 has 16 amino acids. V lost 4 bases and J lost 5; bases outside the gene matches: 13. The CDR3 reads CASSLLDRVQRYGYTF. Partial CDR3 DNA: TGCGCCAGCAGTCTTTTAGACAGGGTGCAAAGGTATGGC.

Worth noting for this clone: The read falls 3 residues short of the CDR3 end, and the missing part is taken from the germline J gene. The chain has TRBV5-1 and TRBJ2-1; D uncertain. Germline CDR1 is SGHRS and CDR2 is YFSETQ. The CDR3 consists of 14 residues. Trimming shortened V by 0 bases and J by 5 bases, and 9 bases separated the two germline ends. This CDR3 is CASSLEPRNNEQFF. Partial CDR3 DNA: TGCGCCAGCAGCTTGGAGCCGAGAAACAATGAG.

This CDR3 reads CAWSVLGGESPLHF. The CDR3 bases that were read are TGTGCCTGGAGTGTACTTGGGGGGGAGTCACCC. V and J are TRBV30 and TRBJ1-6; D perhaps matches TRBD1 (5 bases). The read ends 3 residues shy of where the CDR3 ends; the end is completed using the germline J gene. The CDR3 totals 14 residues. V lost 0 bases to trimming and J lost 10 bases, with 13 bases between them. From germline, CDR1 is GTSNPN and CDR2 SVGIG (reference sequence).

The part of the CDR3 DNA that was read is TGTGCCAGCTCGCCCTTATCAGCGTCCCCCTACGAG. Amino acids: CASSPLSASPYE. The whole CDR3 protein reads CASSPLSASPYEQYF. The rearrangement joins TRBV18 to TRBJ2-7; D uncertain. The CDR3 is cut off 3 residues early in the read; its end comes from the germline J gene. The V gene lost 6 bases and the J gene lost 2 bases, with 17 bases spanning the gap. Germline lookup yields CDR1 KGHSH and CDR2 LQKENI. The CDR3 contains 15 residues.

Concerning this clone: The CDR3 goes on 3 residues after the read ends, and that part is filled in from the germline J gene. V gene TRBV20-1 combines with J gene TRBJ2-7; D not certain. The length of the CDR3 is 13 residues. The germline V gene has CDR1 DFQATT and CDR2 SNEGSKA (reference sequence). Deletions cut 1 base from V and 2 bases from J, with 9 bases between. CDR3 bases read: TGCAGTGCTAGAGGCCTCTACCCCTACGAG. Its translation: CSARGLYPYE. The complete CDR3 protein is CSARGLYPYEQYF.

With regard to this clone: The CDR3 end lies 3 residues beyond the end of the read and is filled in from the germline J gene. This chain links TRBV7-8 with TRBJ2-5; 7 positions match TRBD2. Germline CDR1 SGHVS, CDR2 FQNEAQ. V was pared by 2 bases and J by 1 base, with 10 bases of the junction left unmatched. This CDR3 region has 17 residues. This CDR3 is CASSLIRGGGPQETQYF. Incomplete CDR3 DNA: TGTGCCAGCAGCTTAATAAGAGGCGGGGGTCCCCAAGAGACC. The whole variable domain, remainder taken from reference TRBV7-8 and TRBJ2-5, is GAGVSQSPRYKVAKRGQDVALRCDPISGHVSLFWYQQALGQGPEFLTYFQNEAQLDKSGLPSDRFFAERPEGSVSTLKIQRTQQEDSAVYLCASSLIRGGGPQETQYFGPGTRLLVL.

Notes on this clone: The read ends 3 residues early relative to the CDR3; the germline J gene fills the gap. The chain employs TRBV20-1 and TRBJ2-7, with D possibly TRBD1 on 6 matching bases. Germline CDR1 reads DFQATT; CDR2 reads SNEGSKA (reference sequence). The V end lost 0 bases, the J end lost 5 bases, and 17 bases lay between the germline ends. This CDR3 has 15 residues. The CDR3 reads CSARDGLRGYDEQYF. The CDR3 bases that were read are TGCAGTGCTAGAGATGGTCTCAGGGGTTACGACGAG.

The DNA read from the CDR3 is TGTGCCATCAGTGACAGGGAAGACTCACCA. Translation gives CAISDREDSP. The full CDR3 sequence reads CAISDREDSPLFF. This chain links TRBV10-3 with TRBJ1-4; D is perhaps TRBD1 (5 bases). Sequencing ends 3 residues short of the CDR3 end; the germline J gene provides the rest. The CDR3 runs to 13 residues. Germline V gives CDR1 ENHRY, CDR2 SYGVKD.